This T cell receptor beta chain emerged from a study of PD-1 blockade in classical Hodgkin lymphoma. Study conclusions and caveats: Newly diagnosed and completely responding patients shared comparable baseline diversity.

This table comes from immunoSEQ multiplex PCR, and its TCRdb copy is limited to in-frame clones, with some not included. The top ten clones hold roughly 2% of a sample with about 96,000 clones, about 93% of them seen once. The CDR3 sequence is 15 residues long. V shed 3 bases and J shed 6 bases, with 17 bases lying between them. Germline V gene lookup returns CDR1 PRHDT and CDR2 FYEKMQ (reference sequence). To note about this clone: What it binds is unknown.

Stated time point: cycle 4 day 1 (C4D1), after more than five weeks of nivolumab. All the patients suffered relapse after autologous stem cell transplantation, and brentuximab vedotin exposure differed. The sample was peripheral blood mononuclear cells (PBMCs), taken before the fourth cycle of nivolumab. The V and J genes are TRBV13 and TRBJ1-2; a possible D gene is TRBD1 (5 bases). This TCR came from a human donor with classical Hodgkin lymphoma. CDR3 sequence: CASSLGTGGEDGYTF. DNA of the CDR3: TGTGCCAGCAGCTTGGGAACGGGGGGAGAGGATGGCTACACCTTC.